This entry lists 27 T cell receptor beta chains sequenced from one sample in a study of T cell responses to AZD1222 COVID-19 vaccine. Measured with immunoSEQ multiplex PCR; TCRdb has only the in-frame clones, and not every one. The table records 20,000 to 25,000 clones, about 86% of them present only once. The sequencing used peripheral blood, collected 28 days after the second AZD1222 dose. These receptors were obtained from an adult who received the AZD1222 COVID-19 vaccine.

The genes are TRBV9 and TRBJ1-1; maybe TRBD1 (6 bases). In germline, CDR1 is SGDLS, CDR2 YYNGEE. V was trimmed by 0 bases and J by 6 bases, leaving 18 bases between them. This CDR3 spans 16 amino acids. CDR3 region: CASSVAEGGLHAEAFF. In DNA form, the CDR3 reads TGTGCCAGCAGCGTAGCTGAGGGGGGGCTGCATGCTGAAGCTTTCTTT. The full variable domain, rest sourced from reference TRBV9 and TRBJ1-1, is DSGVTQTPKHLITATGQRVTLRCSPRSGDLSVYWYQQSLDQGLQFLIQYYNGEERAKGNILERFSAQQFPDLHSELNLSSLELGDSALYFCASSVAEGGLHAEAFFGQGTRLTVV.

The chain has TRBV29-1 and TRBJ2-7; D is uncertain. Germline V lookup: CDR1 SQVTM, CDR2 ANQGSEA. The CDR3 covers 11 residues. Trimming removed 4 bases from V and 2 bases from J, with 6 bases in between. The CDR3 nucleotides are TGCAGCGTTGTGGCGCCCTACGAGCAGTACTTC. Protein sequence: CSVVAPYEQYF.

V gene TRBV5-4 combines with J gene TRBJ1-1, with 8 bases identical to TRBD1. The V gene's germline CDR1 is SGHNT and CDR2 YYREEE (reference sequence). CDR3 length: 17 residues. The junction had 11 bases not matched to a gene; V was cut back by 4 bases and J by 0 bases. This CDR3 reads CASSPRTGRVMNTEAFF. The CDR3 region has the DNA TGTGCCAGCAGCCCAAGGACAGGGCGGGTAATGAACACTGAAGCTTTCTTT.

This chain joins TRBV28 and TRBJ1-5; 8 bases agree with TRBD1. Trimming removed 7 bases from V and 3 bases from J; junction bases left unmatched: 8. CDR1 MDHEN and CDR2 SYDVKM come from the germline V gene. The CDR3 runs 15 residues. The CDR3 DNA sequence: TGTGCCAGCAATTTCCAGGGGGCAAACAATCAGCCCCAGCATTTT. Its translation is CASNFQGANNQPQHF. Using reference TRBV28 and TRBJ1-5 for the parts outside the CDR3, the full variable domain is DVKVTQSSRYLVKRTGEKVFLECVQDMDHENMFWYRQDPGLGLRLIYFSYDVKMKEKGDIPEGYSVSREKKERFSLILESASTNQTSMYLCASNFQGANNQPQHFGDGTRLSIL.

This chain joins TRBV3-1 (or the pseudogene TRBV3-2) and TRBJ1-2; possibly TRBD1 for D (6 bases). Germline loops: CDR1 LGHDT, CDR2 YNNKEL (reference sequence). The CDR3 spans 13 residues. Trimming cost V 5 bases and J 8 bases, with 15 bases left between them. The CDR3 protein is CASSNRNRDGYTF. CDR3 sequence (DNA): TGTGCCAGCAGCAACCGCAACAGGGACGGCTACACCTTC.

The chain joins TRBV7-2 to TRBJ2-1, with a tentative D call TRBD1 (6 bases). The CDR3 extends over 14 amino acids. The ends were cut back, 8 bases at V and 0 bases at J, with 11 bases in the middle. The germline CDR1 and CDR2 sequences are SGHTA and FQGNSA. In DNA form, the CDR3 reads TGTGCCAGCGTGATGGACAGCTCCTACAATGAGCAGTTCTTC. Its translation: CASVMDSSYNEQFF.

There are a few counts of this clone. The CDR3 is CASSDPPKASYGYTF. CDR3 bases: TGTGCCAGCAGTGACCCCCCTAAGGCATCGTATGGCTACACCTTC. The chain is built from TRBV2 and TRBJ1-2, with D unclear. V lost 3 bases and J 5 bases, leaving 16 bases between the germline ends. CDR1 is SNHLY, CDR2 FYNNEI, per germline. The CDR3 length is 15 residues.

The chain has TRBV4-1 and TRBJ1-6; a possible D gene is TRBD1 (5 bases). The CDR3 runs 18 residues. The V end was cut by 0 bases, the J end by 1 base, with 13 bases between. CDR1 is MGHRA and CDR2 is YSYEKL in the germline V gene. CDR3 loop: CASSQDSGRASYNSPLHF. The CDR3 nucleotides are TGCGCCAGCAGCCAAGACAGCGGCAGGGCATCCTATAATTCACCCCTCCACTTT.

This clone was seen just once. This chain joins TRBV7-3 and TRBJ1-1; TRBD1 might be the D (5 bases). The CDR3 is 13 residues long. The germline gives CDR1 SGHTA, CDR2 FQGTGA. The V and J ends lost 0 bases and 7 bases respectively, with 9 bases between them. In nucleotides, the CDR3 is TGTGCCAGCAGCTTAACCGCCGGGGGTGAAGCTTTCTTT. Its translation is CASSLTAGGEAFF.

The CDR3 region is CASSLLPTGELFF. In DNA form, the CDR3 reads TGTGCCAGCAGCTTACTTCCCACCGGGGAGCTGTTTTTT. The V call is TRBV7-3, the J call TRBJ2-2; D unclear. In germline, CDR1 is SGHTA, CDR2 FQGTGA. This CDR3 spans 13 amino acids. V was trimmed by 2 bases and J by 4 bases, leaving 5 bases between them.

The chain is built from TRBV18 and TRBJ1-4; D not resolved. Germline CDR1 KGHSH, CDR2 LQKENI. V was cut by 0 bases and J by 2 bases, with 7 bases left in between. The CDR3 has 15 residues. In DNA, the CDR3 is TGTGCCAGCTCACCACCGGCCTCCACTAATGAAAAACTGTTTTTT. Encoded protein: CASSPPASTNEKLFF.

The V gene is TRBV19, the J gene TRBJ1-1, with 9 bases that match TRBD1. V was pared by 5 bases and J by 7 bases, with 5 bases of the junction left unmatched. Germline assignment: CDR1 LNHDA and CDR2 SQIVND (reference sequence). The CDR3 loop spans 13 amino acids. The CDR3 DNA reads TGTGCCAGTAGTCCGCGGGACAGGGATGAAGCTTTCTTT. Translation gives CASSPRDRDEAFF.

This rearrangement joins TRBV6-5 to TRBJ2-2; no clear D. V lost 10 bases and J 6 bases, leaving 6 bases between the germline ends. The CDR3 contains 10 residues. Germline-derived CDR1 and CDR2 are MNHEY and SVGAGI. In DNA form, the CDR3 reads TGTGCCATAGACCCCGGGGAGCTGTTTTTT. Protein sequence: CAIDPGELFF.

This sequence joins TRBV5-6 and TRBJ1-6, with D maybe TRBD1 (5 bases). There are 15 residues in the CDR3. Germline assignment: CDR1 SGHDT and CDR2 YYEEEE. V lost 3 bases, J lost 10 bases, and 17 bases lay in between. The CDR3 spells CASSWGLQGESPLHF. CDR3 coding DNA: TGTGCCAGCAGCTGGGGCCTGCAGGGTGAATCACCCCTCCACTTT. Supplemented by reference TRBV5-6 and TRBJ1-6, the full variable domain reads DAGVTQSPTHLIKTRGQQVTLRCSPKSGHDTVSWYQQALGQGPQFIFQYYEEEERQRGNFPDRFSGHQFPNYSSELNVNALLLGDSALYLCASSWGLQGESPLHFGNGTRLTVT.

This chain links TRBV24-1 with TRBJ2-1; 8 bases are a match to TRBD2. Trimming at V came to 5 bases and at J to 5 bases, leaving 7 bases not matched to a gene. Per the germline V gene, CDR1 is KGHDR and CDR2 is SFDVKD. This CDR3 is 15 amino acids long. The CDR3 reads CATSVPGGADNEQFF. For the CDR3, the DNA is TGTGCCACCAGTGTCCCCGGGGGGGCCGACAATGAGCAGTTCTTC.

The chain uses TRBV28 and TRBJ2-1; 7 nucleotides agree with TRBD1. V was pared by 6 bases and J by 6 bases, with 8 bases of the junction left unmatched. This CDR3 has 14 residues. Germline V gene sequence: CDR1 MDHEN, CDR2 SYDVKM. DNA for the CDR3: TGTGCCAGCAGCCTACCAAACAGGGGCAATGAGCAGTTCTTC. Amino acid sequence: CASSLPNRGNEQFF.

The gene calls are TRBV5-1 and TRBJ1-4; D unresolved. Germline lookup yields CDR1 SGHRS and CDR2 YFSETQ. V lost 5 bases and J lost 4, with 18 bases in between. The CDR3 spans 16 residues. The CDR3 sequence: CASSSSLRELNEKLFF. Here the CDR3 DNA reads TGCGCCAGCAGTTCCTCGTTGAGGGAGCTTAATGAAAAACTGTTTTTT. Variable domain in full (rest from reference TRBV5-1 and TRBJ1-4): KAGVTQTPRYLIKTRGQQVTLSCSPISGHRSVSWYQQTPGQGLQFLFEYFSETQRNKGNFPGRFSGRQFSNSRSEMNVSTLELGDSALYLCASSSSLRELNEKLFFGSGTQLSVL.

V and J are TRBV6-5 and TRBJ2-7; 10 bases align to TRBD1. V shed 6 bases and J 3 bases; nucleotides not matched to a gene: 5. The CDR3 covers 14 residues. Germline V gene data show CDR1 as MNHEY and CDR2 as SVGAGI. The CDR3 DNA follows: TGTGCCAGCAGACGCGACAGGGGGCTCTACGAGCAGTACTTC. Its protein is CASRRDRGLYEQYF.

The gene calls are TRBV21-1 and TRBJ1-5. TRBV21-1 is designated a pseudogene. The CDR3 extends over 17 amino acids. The CDR3 spells CASSKDQFPGGNQPQHF. The CDR3 nucleotides are TGTGCCAGCAGCAAAGATCAGTTCCCGGGCGGAAATCAGCCCCAGCATTTT.

This chain joins TRBV5-4 and TRBJ2-5, with 8 bases aligning to TRBD1. Germline assignment: CDR1 SGHNT and CDR2 YYREEE (reference sequence). V lost 5 bases to trimming and J lost 2 bases; unmatched junction nucleotides: 8. This CDR3 has 15 residues. CDR3 sequence: CASRPTGTGQETQYF. The CDR3 DNA is TGTGCCAGCAGACCTACCGGGACAGGACAAGAGACCCAGTACTTC.

The chain has TRBV5-1 and TRBJ2-5; D gene uncertain. V was shortened by 0 bases and J by 2 bases, with 8 bases between the two germline ends. CDR1 is SGHRS, CDR2 YFSETQ, per germline. The CDR3 extends over 14 amino acids. The CDR3 here is CASSLGRTQETQYF. The CDR3 DNA sequence: TGCGCCAGCAGCTTGGGGCGGACGCAAGAGACCCAGTACTTC.

J is TRBJ1-3 and V is TRBV9; D call uncertain. The germline gives CDR1 SGDLS, CDR2 YYNGEE. The CDR3 length is 14 residues. Trimming left V 5 bases short and J 0 bases short, with 9 bases between. CDR3 nucleotide sequence: TGTGCCAGCAGAGGGCCCGTCTCTGGAAACACCATATATTTT. Translation gives CASRGPVSGNTIYF.

This chain uses TRBV5-1 with TRBJ1-6, with TRBD1 as a possible D gene (6 bases). This CDR3 is built from 15 residues. V lost 1 base and J lost 10, with 15 bases in between. CDR1 and CDR2 (germline): SGHRS, YFSETQ. CDR3: CASSLPGGGSSPLHF. The CDR3 coding sequence is TGCGCCAGCAGCTTGCCGGGGGGCGGAAGCTCACCCCTCCACTTT.

A few counts support this clone. This chain joins TRBV19 and TRBJ1-2; 7 bases fit TRBD1. J was trimmed by 5 bases and V by 3 bases; bases with no gene match: 9. Germline V gives CDR1 LNHDA, CDR2 SQIVND (reference sequence). The CDR3 is 15 residues long. The CDR3 nucleotides read TGTGCCAGTAGTATTCGGGACAGCTTAAATTATGGCTACACCTTC. Translation: CASSIRDSLNYGYTF.

V gene TRBV7-9 combines with J gene TRBJ2-1; 9 bases fit TRBD2. V lost 5 bases to trimming and J lost 5 bases; unmatched junction nucleotides: 7. Looked up from germline, CDR1 is SEHNR and CDR2 is FQNEAQ (reference sequence). The CDR3 has 15 residues. As DNA, the CDR3 is TGTGCCAGCAGCCGTAGCGGGAGTCGCGACAATGAGCAGTTCTTC. This sequence encodes CASSRSGSRDNEQFF. Full variable domain (missing parts from reference TRBV7-9 and TRBJ2-1): DTGVSQNPRHKITKRGQNVTFRCDPISEHNRLYWYRQTLGQGPEFLTYFQNEAQLEKSRLLSDRFSAERPKGSFSTLEIQRTEQGDSAMYLCASSRSGSRDNEQFFGPGTRLTVL.

The rearrangement links TRBV2 to TRBJ2-3; no clear D. Trimming stripped 8 bases from V and 0 bases from J, with 3 bases between. CDR3 size: 11 residues. Germline lookup yields CDR1 SNHLY and CDR2 FYNNEI. CDR3 protein: CASRSTDTQYF. The CDR3 DNA is TGTGCCAGCCGTAGCACAGATACGCAGTATTTT.

The chain joins TRBV19 to TRBJ1-5, with D possibly TRBD1 on 5 matching bases. Trimming stripped 3 bases from V and 12 bases from J, with 15 bases between. Germline CDR1 LNHDA, CDR2 SQIVND (reference sequence). The CDR3 totals 13 residues. The CDR3 region has the DNA TGTGCCAGTAGTATCTCCGGGGCCCAGTTCCAGCATTTT. The encoded protein is CASSISGAQFQHF. Looking up the rest from reference TRBV19 and TRBJ1-5 gives the full variable domain: DGGITQSPKYLFRKEGQNVTLSCEQNLNHDAMYWYRQDPGQGLRLIYYSQIVNDFQKGDIAEGYSVSREKKESFPLTVTSAQKNPTAFYLCASSISGAQFQHFGDGTRLSIL.